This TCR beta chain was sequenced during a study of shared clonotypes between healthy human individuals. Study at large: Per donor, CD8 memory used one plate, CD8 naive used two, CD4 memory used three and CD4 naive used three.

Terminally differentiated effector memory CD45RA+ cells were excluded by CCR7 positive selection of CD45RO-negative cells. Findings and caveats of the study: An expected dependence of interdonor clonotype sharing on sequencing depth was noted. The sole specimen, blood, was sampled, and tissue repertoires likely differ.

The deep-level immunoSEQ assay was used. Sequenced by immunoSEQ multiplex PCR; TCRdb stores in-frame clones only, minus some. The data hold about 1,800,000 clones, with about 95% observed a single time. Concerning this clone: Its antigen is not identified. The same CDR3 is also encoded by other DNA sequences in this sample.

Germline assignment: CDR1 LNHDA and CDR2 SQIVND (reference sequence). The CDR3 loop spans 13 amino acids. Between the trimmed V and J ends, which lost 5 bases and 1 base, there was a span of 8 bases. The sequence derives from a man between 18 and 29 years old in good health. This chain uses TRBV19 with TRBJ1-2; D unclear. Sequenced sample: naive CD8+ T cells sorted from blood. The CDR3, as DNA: TGTGCCAGTAGTCCAGGACTTAACTATGGCTACACCTTC. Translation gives CASSPGLNYGYTF.